A single sample gave rise to the 3 T cell receptor beta chains below, sequenced in a study of blood T cell repertoires in COVID-19. Sequenced by immunoSEQ multiplex PCR; TCRdb stores in-frame clones only, minus some. The sample records a few hundred thousand clones, roughly 86% being singletons. Sequencing used PBMCs or T cells enriched from blood (not recorded which). The receptors shown here come from a woman between 50 and 59 years old who had been exposed to COVID-19.

The chain uses TRBV28 and TRBJ2-5, with D possibly matching TRBD1 (6 bases). V was pared by 3 bases and J by 2 bases, with 16 bases between. Germline V CDR1 and CDR2: MDHEN, SYDVKM. This CDR3 is built from 16 residues. CDR3 DNA: TGTGCCAGCAGTTTCGGCCTCGGGACAACTCAAGAGACCCAGTACTTC. Translated, it gives CASSFGLGTTQETQYF.

The chain employs TRBV3-1 (or the pseudogene TRBV3-2) and TRBJ1-2; D unresolved. CDR3 length: 15 residues. The germline V gene encodes CDR1 LGHDT and CDR2 YNNKEL (reference sequence). V gave up 2 bases and J gave up 5 bases, with 15 bases separating them. The CDR3, as DNA: TGTGCCAGCAGCCAATTGAGTTTCAAGAATTATGGCTACACCTTC. It specifies CASSQLSFKNYGYTF.

This rearrangement joins TRBV5-1 to TRBJ2-5; D is uncertain. The V end lost 3 bases, the J end lost 1 base, and 7 bases lay between the germline ends. CDR1 is SGHRS, CDR2 YFSETQ, per germline. The CDR3 covers 13 residues. The CDR3: CASSSSFQETQYF. Here the CDR3 DNA reads TGCGCCAGCAGCTCATCATTCCAAGAGACCCAGTACTTC.